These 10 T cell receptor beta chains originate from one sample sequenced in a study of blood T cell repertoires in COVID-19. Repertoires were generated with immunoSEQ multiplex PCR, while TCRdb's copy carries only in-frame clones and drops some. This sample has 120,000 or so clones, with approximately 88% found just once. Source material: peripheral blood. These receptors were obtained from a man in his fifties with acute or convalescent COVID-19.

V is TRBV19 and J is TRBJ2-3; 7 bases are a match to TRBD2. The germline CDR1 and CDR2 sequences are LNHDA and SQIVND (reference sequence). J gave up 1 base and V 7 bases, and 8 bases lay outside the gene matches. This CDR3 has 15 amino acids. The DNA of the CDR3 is TGTGCCAGTAAGAGGGCTAGCGGCCGCACAGATACGCAGTATTTT. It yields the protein CASKRASGRTDTQYF.

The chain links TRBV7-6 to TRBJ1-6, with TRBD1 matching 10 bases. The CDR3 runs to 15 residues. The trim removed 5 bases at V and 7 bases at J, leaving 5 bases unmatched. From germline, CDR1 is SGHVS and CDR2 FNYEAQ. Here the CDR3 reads CASSHGQGENSPLHF. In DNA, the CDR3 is TGTGCCAGCAGCCACGGACAGGGGGAAAATTCACCCCTCCACTTT.

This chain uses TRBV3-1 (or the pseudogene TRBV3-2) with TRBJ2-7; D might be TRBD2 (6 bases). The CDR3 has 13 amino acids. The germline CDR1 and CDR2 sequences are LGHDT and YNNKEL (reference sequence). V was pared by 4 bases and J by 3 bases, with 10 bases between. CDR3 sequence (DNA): TGTGCCAGCAGCCCACTAGCTGGCTACGAGCAGTACTTC. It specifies CASSPLAGYEQYF.

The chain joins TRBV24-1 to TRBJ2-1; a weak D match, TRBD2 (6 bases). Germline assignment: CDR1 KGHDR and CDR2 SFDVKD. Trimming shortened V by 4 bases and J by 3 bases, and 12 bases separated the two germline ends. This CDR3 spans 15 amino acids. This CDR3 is CATSDPGLDYNEQFF. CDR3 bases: TGTGCCACCAGTGACCCGGGACTGGACTACAATGAGCAGTTCTTC.

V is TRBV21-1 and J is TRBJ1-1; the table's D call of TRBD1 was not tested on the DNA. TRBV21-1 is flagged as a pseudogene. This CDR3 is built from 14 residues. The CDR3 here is CASSRHDRVSEAFF. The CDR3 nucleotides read TGTGCCAGCAGCAGGCATGACAGGGTTTCTGAAGCTTTCTTT.

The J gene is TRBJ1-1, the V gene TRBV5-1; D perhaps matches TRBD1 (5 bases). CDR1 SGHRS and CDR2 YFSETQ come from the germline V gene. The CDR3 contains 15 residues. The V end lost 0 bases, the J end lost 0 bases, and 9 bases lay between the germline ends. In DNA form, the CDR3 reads TGCGCCAGCAGCTTGGCCACAGGATTGAACACTGAAGCTTTCTTT. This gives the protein CASSLATGLNTEAFF.

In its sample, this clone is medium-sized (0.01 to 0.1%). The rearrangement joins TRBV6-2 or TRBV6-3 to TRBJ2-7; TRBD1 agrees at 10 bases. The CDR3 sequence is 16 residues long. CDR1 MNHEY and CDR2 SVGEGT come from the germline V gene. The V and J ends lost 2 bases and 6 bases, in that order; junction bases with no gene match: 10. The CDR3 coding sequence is TGTGCCAGCAGTTACAATATTCGGACAGGGGGGATCGAGCAGTACTTC. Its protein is CASSYNIRTGGIEQYF.

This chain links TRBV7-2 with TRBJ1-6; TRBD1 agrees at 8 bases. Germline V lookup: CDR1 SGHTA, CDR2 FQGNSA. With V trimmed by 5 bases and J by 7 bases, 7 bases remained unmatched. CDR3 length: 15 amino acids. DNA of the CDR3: TGTGCCAGCAGCCCGCTGGACAGGGCGAATTCACCCCTCCACTTT. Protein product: CASSPLDRANSPLHF.

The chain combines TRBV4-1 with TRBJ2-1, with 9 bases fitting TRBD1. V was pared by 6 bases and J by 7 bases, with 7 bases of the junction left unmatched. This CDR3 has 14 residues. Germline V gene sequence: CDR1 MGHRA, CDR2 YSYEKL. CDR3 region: CASSFTGGGNEQFF. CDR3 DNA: TGCGCCAGCAGTTTTACAGGGGGCGGAAATGAGCAGTTCTTC.

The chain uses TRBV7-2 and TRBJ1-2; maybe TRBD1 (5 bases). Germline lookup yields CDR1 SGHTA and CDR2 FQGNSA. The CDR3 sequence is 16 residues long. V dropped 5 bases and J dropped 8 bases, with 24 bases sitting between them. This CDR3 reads CASSPRARTIESGYTF. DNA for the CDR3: TGTGCCAGCAGCCCCCGAGCAAGGACAATAGAGTCAGGCTACACCTTC.